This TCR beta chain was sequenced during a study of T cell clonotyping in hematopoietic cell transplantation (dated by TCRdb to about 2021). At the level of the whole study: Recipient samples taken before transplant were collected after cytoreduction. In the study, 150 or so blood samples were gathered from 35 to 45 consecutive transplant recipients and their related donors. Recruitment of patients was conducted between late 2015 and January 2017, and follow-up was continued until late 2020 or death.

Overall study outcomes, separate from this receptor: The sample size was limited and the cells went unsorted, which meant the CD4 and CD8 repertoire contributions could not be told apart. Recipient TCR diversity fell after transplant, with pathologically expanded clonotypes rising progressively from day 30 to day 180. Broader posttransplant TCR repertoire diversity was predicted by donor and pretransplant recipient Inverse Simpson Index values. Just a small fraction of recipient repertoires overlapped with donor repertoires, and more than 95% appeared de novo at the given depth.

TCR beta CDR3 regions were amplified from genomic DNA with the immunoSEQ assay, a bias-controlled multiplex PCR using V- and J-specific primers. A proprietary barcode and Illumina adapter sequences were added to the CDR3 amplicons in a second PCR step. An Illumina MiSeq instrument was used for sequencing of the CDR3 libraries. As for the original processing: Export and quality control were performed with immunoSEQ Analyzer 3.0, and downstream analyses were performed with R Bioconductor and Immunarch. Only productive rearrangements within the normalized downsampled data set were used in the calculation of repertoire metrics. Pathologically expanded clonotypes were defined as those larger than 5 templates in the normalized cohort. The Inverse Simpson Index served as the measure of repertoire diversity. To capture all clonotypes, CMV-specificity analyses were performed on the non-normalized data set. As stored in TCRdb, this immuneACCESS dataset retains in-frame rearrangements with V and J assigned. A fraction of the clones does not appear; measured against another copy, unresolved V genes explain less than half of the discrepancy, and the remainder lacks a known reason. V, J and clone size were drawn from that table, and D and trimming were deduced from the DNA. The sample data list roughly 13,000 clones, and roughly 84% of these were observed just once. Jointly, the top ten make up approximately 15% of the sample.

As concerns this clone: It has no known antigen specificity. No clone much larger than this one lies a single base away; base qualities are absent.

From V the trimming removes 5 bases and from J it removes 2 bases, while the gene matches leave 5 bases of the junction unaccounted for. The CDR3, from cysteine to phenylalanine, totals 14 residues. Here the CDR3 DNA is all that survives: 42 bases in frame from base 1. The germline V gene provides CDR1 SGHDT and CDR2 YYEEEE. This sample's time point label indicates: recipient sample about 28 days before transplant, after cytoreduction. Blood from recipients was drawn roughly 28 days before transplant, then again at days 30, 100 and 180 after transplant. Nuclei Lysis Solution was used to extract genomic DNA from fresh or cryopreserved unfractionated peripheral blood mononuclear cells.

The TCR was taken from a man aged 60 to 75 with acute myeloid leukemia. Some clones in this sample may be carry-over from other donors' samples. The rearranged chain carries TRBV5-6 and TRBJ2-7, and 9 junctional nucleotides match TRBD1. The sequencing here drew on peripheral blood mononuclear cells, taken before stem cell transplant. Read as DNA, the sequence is TGTGCCAGCAGTCTAGACAGGGGGGCCTACGAGCAGTACTTC. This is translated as CASSLDRGAYEQYF.